The 31 T cell receptor beta chains below all came from one sample that was sequenced in a study of shared clonotypes between healthy human individuals. Measured with immunoSEQ multiplex PCR; TCRdb has only the in-frame clones, and not every one. The sample has about 2.1 million clones, around 95% seen once; the top ten hold more than 1.5%. It was CD45RO-negative cells, positively selected for CCR7, that made up naive CD8 cells, with terminally differentiated effector memory CD45RA+ cells excluded. The sample was naive CD8+ T cells from PBMCs. The source of these receptors is a man aged 18 to 35 in good health. Some clones in this sample may be carry-over from other donors' samples.

This clone has more than one count but fewer than ten. The J gene is TRBJ1-1, the V gene TRBV25-1; D uncertain. This CDR3 has 13 residues. The germline V gene encodes CDR1 MGHDK and CDR2 SYGVNS. V was cut by 0 bases and J by 1 base, with 3 bases left in between. CDR3 residues: CASSEYTNTEAFF. Written as DNA, the CDR3 is TGTGCCAGCAGTGAATATACGAACACTGAAGCTTTCTTT.

V is TRBV9 and J is TRBJ2-7, with 8 bases lining up with TRBD2. The junction had 6 bases not matched to a gene; V was cut back by 1 base and J by 3 bases. The CDR3 is 15 amino acids. From germline, CDR1 is SGDLS and CDR2 YYNGEE. As DNA, the CDR3 is TGTGCCAGCAGCGTAAAAGACGGGAGGGTCTACGAGCAGTACTTC. It codes for CASSVKDGRVYEQYF. Full variable domain (rest looked up from reference TRBV9 and TRBJ2-7): DSGVTQTPKHLITATGQRVTLRCSPRSGDLSVYWYQQSLDQGLQFLIQYYNGEERAKGNILERFSAQQFPDLHSELNLSSLELGDSALYFCASSVKDGRVYEQYFGPGTRLTVT.

The chain recombines TRBV14 with TRBJ2-7; either TRBD1 or TRBD2 may supply D (6 bases each). This CDR3 spans 12 amino acids. The V gene lost 4 bases and the J gene lost 7 bases, with 11 bases spanning the gap. CDR1 and CDR2 from the germline V gene are SGHDN and FVKESK. This CDR3 reads CASSPWRGEQYF. The CDR3 bases are TGTGCCAGCAGCCCATGGAGGGGGGAGCAGTACTTC.

The J gene is TRBJ1-1, the V gene TRBV11-2, with a tentative D call TRBD1 (5 bases). V dropped 2 bases and J dropped 5 bases, with 18 bases sitting between them. CDR1 and CDR2 from the germline V gene are SGHAT and FQNNGV. The CDR3 spans 16 residues. CDR3 loop: CASSLNARAGNTEAFF. DNA for the CDR3: TGTGCCAGCAGCTTAAATGCTCGGGCAGGGAATACTGAAGCTTTCTTT.

The chain carries TRBV11-2 and TRBJ2-2; D not certain. Trimming took 5 bases from V and 2 from J, leaving 9 bases between them. Germline CDR1 reads SGHAT; CDR2 reads FQNNGV. The CDR3 covers 14 residues. The CDR3 loop is CASSPRSNTGELFF. CDR3 DNA: TGTGCCAGCAGCCCTAGGAGCAACACCGGGGAGCTGTTTTTT.

V usage is TRBV2 and J usage is TRBJ2-1; D may be TRBD1 or TRBD2 (7 bases each). The CDR3 extends over 14 amino acids. The V end lost 6 bases, the J end lost 5 bases, and 14 bases lay between the germline ends. Looked up from germline, CDR1 is SNHLY and CDR2 is FYNNEI. This CDR3 reads CASSSGRGHNEQFF. Written as DNA, the CDR3 is TGTGCCAGCAGCTCAGGGAGGGGGCACAATGAGCAGTTCTTC. Full variable domain (missing parts from reference TRBV2 and TRBJ2-1): EPEVTQTPSHQVTQMGQEVILRCVPISNHLYFYWYRQILGQKVEFLVSFYNNEISEKSEIFDDQFSVERPDGSNFTLKIRSTKLEDSAMYFCASSSGRGHNEQFFGPGTRLTVL.

The rearrangement joins TRBV28 to TRBJ2-2; D perhaps matches TRBD2 (7 bases). CDR1 MDHEN and CDR2 SYDVKM come from the germline V gene. The V end lost 6 bases, the J end lost 3 bases, and 14 bases lay between the germline ends. CDR3 size: 15 residues. This chain's CDR3 is CASRPGGQDTGELFF. The DNA of the CDR3 is TGTGCCAGCAGGCCCGGGGGGCAAGACACCGGGGAGCTGTTTTTT.

This clone was recorded at least ten times. The chain is built from TRBV7-8 and TRBJ1-1, with D unclear. The CDR3 loop spans 15 amino acids. V shed 5 bases and J shed 1 base, with 14 bases lying between them. The germline gives CDR1 SGHVS, CDR2 FQNEAQ. The CDR3 sequence: CASSPYATENTEAFF. Here the CDR3 DNA reads TGTGCCAGCAGCCCCTATGCGACGGAGAACACTGAAGCTTTCTTT.

The rearrangement joins TRBV7-9 to TRBJ2-7; D remains ambiguous. The CDR3 is made up of 16 amino acids. V dropped 5 bases and J dropped 3 bases, with 20 bases sitting between them. Germline CDR1 SEHNR, CDR2 FQNEAQ (reference sequence). In DNA form, the CDR3 reads TGTGCCAGCAGCGATCGGCCCGACGGAATAGACTACGAGCAGTACTTC. Its translation is CASSDRPDGIDYEQYF.

The chain uses TRBV9 and TRBJ1-1, with D unresolved. Germline lookup yields CDR1 SGDLS and CDR2 YYNGEE. The germline V and J ends were trimmed by 4 bases and 2 bases, with 18 bases remaining between them. This CDR3 is 16 amino acids long. The CDR3 here is CASSSNPAAANTEAFF. CDR3 nucleotides: TGTGCCAGCAGCTCAAATCCGGCGGCAGCCAACACTGAAGCTTTCTTT.

The V call is TRBV29-1, the J call TRBJ1-4; possibly TRBD1 for D (6 bases). The CDR3 covers 16 residues. V was trimmed by 6 bases and J by 3 bases, leaving 20 bases between them. Germline lookup yields CDR1 SQVTM and CDR2 ANQGSEA. CDR3 DNA: TGCAGCGTCGGCGACGGGGGGCGCCTACCTAATGAAAAACTGTTTTTT. Encoded protein: CSVGDGGRLPNEKLFF. The complete variable domain, with remaining parts taken from reference TRBV29-1 and TRBJ1-4, reads SAVISQKPSRDICQRGTSLTIQCQVDSQVTMMFWYRQQPGQSLTLIATANQGSEATYESGFVIDKFPISRPNLTFSTLTVSNMSPEDSSIYLCSVGDGGRLPNEKLFFGSGTQLSVL.

This clone occurred once. The gene calls are TRBV11-2 and TRBJ2-3; perhaps TRBD2 as D (6 bases). The CDR3 length is 14 residues. In germline, CDR1 is SGHAT, CDR2 FQNNGV. Trimming took off 5 bases at V and 4 bases at J, with 13 bases between the two ends. Written as DNA, the CDR3 is TGTGCCAGCAGCCCCCGCGGGATGCCAGATACGCAGTATTTT. It encodes CASSPRGMPDTQYF.

Concerning this clone itself: The sample holds other DNA sequences that translate to the same CDR3. CDR3 loop: CASSIGQNTGELFF. The DNA for the CDR3 is TGTGCCAGTAGTATCGGTCAGAACACCGGGGAGCTGTTTTTT. This chain links TRBV19 with TRBJ2-2; no clear D. The CDR3 is 14 amino acids. Germline CDR1 and CDR2: LNHDA and SQIVND (reference sequence). The germline V and J ends were trimmed by 3 bases and 1 base, with 6 bases remaining between them.

This chain joins TRBV6-5 and TRBJ2-3, with TRBD2 matching 10 bases. The length of the CDR3 is 14 residues. V lost 6 bases and J lost 2; bases outside the gene matches: 2. CDR1 and CDR2 from the germline V gene are MNHEY and SVGAGI. The CDR3 coding sequence is TGTGCCAGCAGCGGGACTAGCGCCACAGATACGCAGTATTTT. Protein sequence: CASSGTSATDTQYF.

The chain carries TRBV27 and TRBJ1-1; 8 bases are shared with TRBD1. The CDR3 is 15 amino acids. CDR1 and CDR2 from the germline V gene are MNHEY and SMNVEV (reference sequence). Unmatched junction bases numbered 9, after V lost 5 bases and J lost 4 bases. Here the CDR3 reads CASSPRTGMGTEAFF. Here the CDR3 DNA reads TGTGCCAGCAGTCCCCGGACAGGGATGGGCACTGAAGCTTTCTTT.

The chain employs TRBV4-1 and TRBJ2-1, with 7 positions matching TRBD2. V lost 5 bases and J lost 9; bases outside the gene matches: 7. The germline V gene encodes CDR1 MGHRA and CDR2 YSYEKL. This CDR3 comprises 13 residues. The CDR3 region has the DNA TGCGCCAGCAGCGGACTAGTGAAGGGTGAGCAGTTCTTC. This gives the protein CASSGLVKGEQFF.

J is TRBJ1-5 and V is TRBV18; 9 nucleotides agree with TRBD1. Trimming at V came to 6 bases and at J to 0 bases, leaving 3 bases not matched to a gene. Germline assignment: CDR1 KGHSH and CDR2 LQKENI. This CDR3 is 15 amino acids long. The CDR3 is CASSATGGSNQPQHF. DNA for the CDR3: TGTGCCAGCTCGGCGACAGGGGGTAGCAATCAGCCCCAGCATTTT.

CDR3 in amino acids: CGYQGDSLNEKLFF. In DNA, the CDR3 is TGCGGTTATCAAGGGGACAGCCTAAATGAAAAACTGTTTTTT. This chain connects TRBV10-1 to TRBJ1-4, with 7 bases lining up with TRBD1. The CDR3 extends over 14 amino acids. Germline lookup yields CDR1 WNHNN and CDR2 SYGVQD (reference sequence).

Only one count was recorded for this clone. The CDR3 DNA reads TGTGCCAGCAGCCAAGGGGTTGGGAGGGAAACCTACGAGCAGTACTTC. This encodes CASSQGVGRETYEQYF. V and J are TRBV4-2 and TRBJ2-7; 7 nucleotides align to TRBD2. CDR3 length: 16 amino acids. The germline gives CDR1 LGHNA, CDR2 YNFKEQ. With 1 base clipped from V and 2 bases from J, the junction kept 8 bases outside the gene matches.

This clone was observed once. The genes are TRBV28 and TRBJ2-7; a weak D match, TRBD2 (5 bases). In germline, CDR1 is MDHEN, CDR2 SYDVKM. Trimming pared 7 bases from V and 0 bases from J, leaving 16 bases between. The CDR3 extends over 15 amino acids. The CDR3 sequence is CASISVRRSSYEQYF. In nucleotides, the CDR3 is TGTGCCAGCATCTCTGTCCGGAGGAGCTCCTACGAGCAGTACTTC.

V usage is TRBV7-6 and J usage is TRBJ2-5; 8 bases fit TRBD1. Germline CDR1 and CDR2: SGHVS and FNYEAQ. The CDR3 is 15 amino acids. The trim removed 4 bases at V and 0 bases at J, leaving 4 bases unmatched. In DNA form, the CDR3 reads TGTGCCAGCAGCTATCGGACAGGGTACCAAGAGACCCAGTACTTC. It translates to CASSYRTGYQETQYF.

The CDR3 reads CASRDPRDPLYGYTF. The CDR3 nucleotides read TGTGCCAGCAGGGACCCCCGGGATCCACTCTATGGCTACACCTTC. The chain has TRBV28 and TRBJ1-2; D is ambiguous. CDR1 MDHEN and CDR2 SYDVKM come from the germline V gene. Trimming removed 6 bases from V and 4 bases from J, with 18 bases in between. The CDR3 runs to 15 residues.

This chain links TRBV7-9 with TRBJ1-2; D not certain. V shed 1 base and J shed 11 bases, with 17 bases lying between them. This CDR3 contains 14 residues. The germline CDR1 and CDR2 sequences are SEHNR and FQNEAQ (reference sequence). In nucleotides, the CDR3 is TGTGCCAGCAGCTTAGTGTTGATAGGGCAAGAGTACACCTTC. Protein product: CASSLVLIGQEYTF.

The chain uses TRBV11-2 and TRBJ2-1; tentatively, D is TRBD1 (5 bases). The CDR3 extends over 14 amino acids. With 0 bases removed from V and 8 bases from J, the gap between germline ends came to 11 bases. Looked up from germline, CDR1 is SGHAT and CDR2 is FQNNGV. The chain's CDR3 is CASSLDVRRDEQFF. DNA for the CDR3: TGTGCCAGCAGCTTAGACGTCCGCAGGGATGAGCAGTTCTTC. Combining the CDR3 with reference TRBV11-2 and TRBJ2-1 gives the whole variable domain EAGVAQSPRYKIIEKRQSVAFWCNPISGHATLYWYQQILGQGPKLLIQFQNNGVVDDSQLPKDRFSAERLKGVDSTLKIQPAKLEDSAVYLCASSLDVRRDEQFFGPGTRLTVL.

The V call is TRBV6-5, the J call TRBJ1-5, with D possibly being TRBD1 (6 bases). CDR1 and CDR2 from the germline V gene are MNHEY and SVGAGI. The V and J ends lost 4 bases and 0 bases respectively, with 10 bases between them. This CDR3 spans 15 amino acids. CDR3 protein: CASSSGDISNQPQHF. CDR3 in DNA: TGTGCCAGCAGTTCAGGGGACATTAGCAATCAGCCCCAGCATTTT.

The V call is TRBV19, the J call TRBJ1-5; 9 nucleotides align to TRBD1. CDR3 length: 18 amino acids. V dropped 3 bases and J dropped 4; count of bases not matched to a gene: 13. Looked up from germline, CDR1 is LNHDA and CDR2 is SQIVND (reference sequence). CDR3: CASSISGRTGVKNQPQHF. DNA of the CDR3: TGTGCCAGTAGTATTTCAGGGAGGACAGGGGTAAAGAATCAGCCCCAGCATTTT.

The count of this clone is one. V gene TRBV25-1 combines with J gene TRBJ1-6; the D gene is possibly TRBD1 (5 bases). Trimming removed 6 bases from V and 3 bases from J, with 12 bases in between. The CDR3 loop spans 15 amino acids. Looked up from germline, CDR1 is MGHDK and CDR2 is SYGVNS. Written as DNA, the CDR3 is TGTGCCAGCAGATCGGGACCGCGCTATAATTCACCCCTCCACTTT. It encodes CASRSGPRYNSPLHF. Combining the CDR3 with reference TRBV25-1 and TRBJ1-6 gives the whole variable domain EADIYQTPRYLVIGTGKKITLECSQTMGHDKMYWYQQDPGMELHLIHYSYGVNSTEKGDLSSESTVSRIRTEHFPLTLESARPSHTSQYLCASRSGPRYNSPLHFGNGTRLTVT.

The chain recombines TRBV9 with TRBJ1-2, with D possibly TRBD1 on 6 matching bases. The length of the CDR3 is 13 residues. In germline, CDR1 is SGDLS, CDR2 YYNGEE. The V end lost 2 bases, the J end lost 7 bases, and 12 bases lay between the germline ends. CDR3 nucleotides: TGTGCCAGCAGCGTTGGGGGGCAGGGTGGCTACACCTTC. It translates to CASSVGGQGGYTF.

The V and J genes are TRBV4-3 and TRBJ2-7, with 11 bases fitting TRBD2. The CDR3 loop spans 15 amino acids. V lost 1 base and J lost 3; bases outside the gene matches: 2. In germline, CDR1 is LGHNA, CDR2 YSLEER. The CDR3, as DNA: TGCGCCAGCAGCCAAGGACTAGCGGGAATCTACGAGCAGTACTTC. The encoded protein is CASSQGLAGIYEQYF.

The V gene is TRBV7-6, the J gene TRBJ2-1; either TRBD1 or TRBD2 may fit D (5 bases each). The CDR3 is 15 amino acids. V lost 5 bases to trimming and J lost 8 bases, with 19 bases between them. Germline lookup yields CDR1 SGHVS and CDR2 FNYEAQ. The CDR3 here is CASSPGPPQKDEQFF. The CDR3, as DNA: TGTGCCAGCAGCCCGGGACCACCCCAAAAGGATGAGCAGTTCTTC.

This clone was seen more than once but under ten times. The chain recombines TRBV6-4 with TRBJ1-4, with D maybe TRBD1 (5 bases). CDR3 length equals 14 residues. Trimming pared 0 bases from V and 8 bases from J, leaving 10 bases between. CDR1 and CDR2 from the germline V gene are MRHNA and SNTAGT. CDR3 sequence: CASSDSTRGEKLFF. DNA of the CDR3: TGTGCCAGCAGTGACTCGACTAGGGGAGAAAAACTGTTTTTT.